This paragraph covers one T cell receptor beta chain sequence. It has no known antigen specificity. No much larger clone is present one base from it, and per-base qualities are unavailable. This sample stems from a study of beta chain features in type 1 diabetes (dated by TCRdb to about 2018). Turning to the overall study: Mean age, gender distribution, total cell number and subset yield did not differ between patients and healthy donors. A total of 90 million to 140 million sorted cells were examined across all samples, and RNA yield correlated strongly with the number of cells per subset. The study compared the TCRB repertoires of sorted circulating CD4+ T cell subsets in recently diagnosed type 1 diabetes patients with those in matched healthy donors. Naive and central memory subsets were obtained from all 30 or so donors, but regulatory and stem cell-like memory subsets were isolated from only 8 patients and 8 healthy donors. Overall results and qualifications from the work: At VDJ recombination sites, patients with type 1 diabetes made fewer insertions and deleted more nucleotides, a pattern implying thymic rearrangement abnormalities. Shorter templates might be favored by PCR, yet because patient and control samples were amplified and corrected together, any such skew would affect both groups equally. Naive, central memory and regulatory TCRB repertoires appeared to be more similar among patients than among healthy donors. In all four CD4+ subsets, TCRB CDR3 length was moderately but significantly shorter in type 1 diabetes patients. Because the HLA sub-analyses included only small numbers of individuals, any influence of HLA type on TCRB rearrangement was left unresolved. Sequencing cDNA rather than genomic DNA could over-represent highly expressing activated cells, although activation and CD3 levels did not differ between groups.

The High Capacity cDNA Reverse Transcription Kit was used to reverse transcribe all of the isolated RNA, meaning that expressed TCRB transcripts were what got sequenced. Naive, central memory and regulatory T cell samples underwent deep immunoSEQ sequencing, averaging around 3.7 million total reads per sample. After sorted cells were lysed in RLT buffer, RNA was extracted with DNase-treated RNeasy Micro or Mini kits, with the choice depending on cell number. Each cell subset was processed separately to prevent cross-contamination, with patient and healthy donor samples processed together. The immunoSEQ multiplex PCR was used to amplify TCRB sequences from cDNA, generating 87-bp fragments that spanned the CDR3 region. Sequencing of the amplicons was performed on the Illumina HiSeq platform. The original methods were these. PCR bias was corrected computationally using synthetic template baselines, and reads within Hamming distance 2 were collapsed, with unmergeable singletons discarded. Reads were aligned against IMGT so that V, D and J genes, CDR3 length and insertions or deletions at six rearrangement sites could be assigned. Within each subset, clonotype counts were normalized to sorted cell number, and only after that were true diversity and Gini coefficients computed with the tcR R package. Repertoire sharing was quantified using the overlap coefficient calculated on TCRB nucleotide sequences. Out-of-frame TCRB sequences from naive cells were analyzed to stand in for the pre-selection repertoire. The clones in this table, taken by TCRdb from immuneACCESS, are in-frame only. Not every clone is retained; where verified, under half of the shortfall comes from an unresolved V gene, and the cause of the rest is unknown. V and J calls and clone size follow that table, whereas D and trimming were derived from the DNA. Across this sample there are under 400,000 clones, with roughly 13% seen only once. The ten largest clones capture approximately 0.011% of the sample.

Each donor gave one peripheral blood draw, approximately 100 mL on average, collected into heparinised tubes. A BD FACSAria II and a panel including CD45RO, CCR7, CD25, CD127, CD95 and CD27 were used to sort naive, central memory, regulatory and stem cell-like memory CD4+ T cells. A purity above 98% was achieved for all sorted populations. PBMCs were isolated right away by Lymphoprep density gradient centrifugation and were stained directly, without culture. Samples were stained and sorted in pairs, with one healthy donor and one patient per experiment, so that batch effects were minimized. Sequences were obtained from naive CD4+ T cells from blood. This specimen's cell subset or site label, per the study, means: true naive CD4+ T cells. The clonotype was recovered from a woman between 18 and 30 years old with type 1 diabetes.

In nucleotides, the sequence is TGTGCCAGCAGTCCAAACCTCGCGACAGGGCTGAGCTACACCTTC. Translation gives CASSPNLATGLSYTF. The chain is assembled from TRBV27 and TRBJ1-2, with TRBD1 matching 7 junction bases. From V the trimming removes 5 bases and from J it removes 9 bases, while the gene matches leave 15 bases of the junction unaccounted for. The cysteine opens and the phenylalanine closes a CDR3 of 15 amino acids. Only CDR3 DNA is held: 45 bases, read in frame from base 1. The germline V gene (reference sequence) specifies MNHEY as CDR1 and SMNVEV as CDR2.